Each of the 27 T cell receptor beta chains below was sequenced from the same sample in a study of T-cell reconstitution after alpha-beta-depleted transplantation in children. Unique molecular identifiers featured in how the TCRbeta library was prepared. TCRdb re-derived calls from the PCR reads in MiXCR, one entry per CDR3 protein. This table holds 300,000 to 400,000 distinct CDR3 sequences, 13% found once. Specimen: PBMCs, collected from the stem cell graft. The receptors here all came from a human donor who donated a stem cell graft to a child with Fanconi anemia.

The chain couples TRBV7-2 to TRBJ2-1; possible D gene TRBD2, 5 bases. Germline-derived CDR1 and CDR2 are SGHTA and FQGNSA. V lost 5 bases to trimming and J lost 9 bases, with 8 bases between them. This CDR3 is built from 11 residues. CDR3 coding DNA: TGTGCCAGCAGCCGGGATTCTGAGCAGTTCTTC. This encodes CASSRDSEQFF.

The V call is TRBV2, the J call TRBJ2-7; tentative D call: TRBD2 (6 bases). V shed 1 base and J shed 7 bases, with 14 bases lying between them. The CDR3 is made up of 14 amino acids. Germline V gene sequence: CDR1 SNHLY, CDR2 FYNNEI. In DNA form, the CDR3 reads TGTGCCAGCAGTGAAGACTGGACTACCAGGGAGCAGTACTTC. As protein: CASSEDWTTREQYF.

Written as DNA, the CDR3 is TGTGCCAGCAGTTTCACCACAGGGGGCCAAACTGAAGCTTTCTTT. Its translation is CASSFTTGGQTEAFF. The gene calls are TRBV27 and TRBJ1-1; 9 nucleotides agree with TRBD1. The V segment lost 3 bases and the J segment 5 bases; nucleotides outside the gene matches: 7. Germline V gene sequence: CDR1 MNHEY, CDR2 SMNVEV (reference sequence). CDR3 length: 15 residues.

The V gene is TRBV12-3 or TRBV12-4, the J gene TRBJ2-5; D may be TRBD2 (6 bases). With 6 bases removed from V and 4 bases from J, the gap between germline ends came to 15 bases. This CDR3 region has 14 residues. The CDR3 nucleotides read TGTGCCAGCAGCCCTGGAGGGGCAACAGAGACCCAGTACTTC. Its translation: CASSPGGATETQYF.

A few counts support this clonotype. CDR3 in DNA: TGTGCCAGCAGCTTAGACCAGGGGGACACAGATACGCAGTATTTT. It yields the protein CASSLDQGDTDTQYF. The chain combines TRBV11-2 with TRBJ2-3; 7 nucleotides agree with TRBD1. The germline gives CDR1 SGHAT, CDR2 FQNNGV. This CDR3 spans 15 amino acids. With V trimmed by 0 bases and J by 2 bases, 2 bases remained unmatched.

This clonotype was detected only a few times. V gene TRBV2 combines with J gene TRBJ2-7; D ambiguous. This CDR3 contains 13 residues. Germline V gives CDR1 SNHLY, CDR2 FYNNEI. V was cut by 1 base and J by 4 bases, with 8 bases left in between. The CDR3 DNA follows: TGTGCCAGCAGTGAAGAGCAGGAATACGAGCAGTACGTC. This codes for CASSEEQEYEQYV.

The J gene is TRBJ2-3, the V gene TRBV7-2; D perhaps matches TRBD1 (6 bases). The length of the CDR3 is 17 residues. The V end was cut by 4 bases, the J end by 4 bases, with 21 bases between. From germline, CDR1 is SGHTA and CDR2 FQGNSA. In DNA, the CDR3 is TGTGCCAGCAGCTCCGTGGGGCCAGGGGTGGTTGCAGATACGCAGTATTTT. It codes for CASSSVGPGVVADTQYF. Based on the CDR3 plus reference TRBV7-2 and TRBJ2-3, the full variable domain is GAGVSQSPSNKVTEKGKDVELRCDPISGHTALYWYRQSLGQGLEFLIYFQGNSAPDKSGLPSDRFSAERTGGSVSTLTIQRTQQEDSAVYLCASSSVGPGVVADTQYFGPGTRLTVL.

This rearrangement joins TRBV7-2 to TRBJ2-5; 8 bases map to TRBD2. Looked up from germline, CDR1 is SGHTA and CDR2 is FQGNSA. This CDR3 has 12 amino acids. V lost 5 bases, J lost 6 bases, and 2 bases stayed unmatched. CDR3 protein: CASSSSGKTQYF. CDR3 bases: TGTGCCAGCAGCAGTAGCGGGAAGACCCAGTACTTC.

Only a few counts were recorded for this clonotype. This sequence joins TRBV15 and TRBJ2-1; D remains ambiguous. The CDR3 totals 13 residues. The germline CDR1 and CDR2 sequences are LNHNV and YYDKDF (reference sequence). V lost 3 bases to trimming and J lost 8 bases, with 11 bases between them. CDR3 sequence: CATSRTLKDEQFF. The CDR3 DNA sequence: TGTGCCACCAGCAGGACCCTAAAGGATGAGCAGTTCTTC.

The CDR3 DNA is TGTGCCAGCACTCGTAGCGGGGGCCTCGAAGAGACCCAGTACTTC. Its protein product is CASTRSGGLEETQYF. The V call is TRBV6-2 or TRBV6-3, the J call TRBJ2-5, with TRBD2 identical over 9 bases. Germline V gene sequence: CDR1 MNHEY, CDR2 SVGEGT. Germline trimming cut 7 bases from V and 3 bases from J; bases unmatched to any gene: 9. There are 15 residues in the CDR3.

This clonotype showed up many times. This chain joins TRBV4-3 and TRBJ1-2, with D unclear. The ends were cut back, 0 bases at V and 3 bases at J, with 11 bases in the middle. Germline CDR1 is LGHNA and CDR2 is YSLEER. This CDR3 has 15 residues. The CDR3 coding sequence is TGCGCCAGCAGCCAAGATATGGGCAGAGACTATGGCTACACCTTC. It specifies CASSQDMGRDYGYTF.

There are many counts of this clonotype. The CDR3 sequence: CASSGTGTAYEQYF. CDR3 nucleotide sequence: TGTGCCAGCAGTGGAACCGGGACAGCCTACGAGCAGTACTTC. The chain is built from TRBV27 and TRBJ2-7, with 7 bases lining up with TRBD1. The germline V gene has CDR1 MNHEY and CDR2 SMNVEV (reference sequence). V was clipped by 5 bases and J by 2 bases; unmatched bases: 6. The CDR3 spans 14 residues.

The V and J genes are TRBV9 and TRBJ2-3, with a tentative D call TRBD1 (6 bases). Germline CDR1 reads SGDLS; CDR2 reads YYNGEE. The germline V and J ends were trimmed by 4 bases and 2 bases, with 11 bases remaining between them. The CDR3 spans 14 residues. The CDR3 sequence: CASSPRTVTDTQYF. The CDR3 nucleotides are TGTGCCAGCAGCCCACGGACAGTCACAGATACGCAGTATTTT.

The gene calls are TRBV11-2 and TRBJ1-1, with 7 bases lining up with TRBD1. The CDR3 runs to 13 residues. J lost 6 bases, V lost 6 bases, and 7 bases had no gene match. Per the germline V gene, CDR1 is SGHAT and CDR2 is FQNNGV. CDR3 protein: CASRTGSPPEAFF. CDR3 in DNA: TGTGCCAGCAGGACAGGGAGCCCCCCTGAAGCTTTCTTT.

This clonotype was observed a few times. V usage is TRBV18 and J usage is TRBJ1-2; D is ambiguous. The length of the CDR3 is 12 residues. The V and J ends lost 2 bases and 8 bases respectively, with 9 bases between them. Germline CDR1 reads KGHSH; CDR2 reads LQKENI. As DNA, the CDR3 is TGTGCCAGCTCACCAGGTCGTGAGGGCTACACCTTC. Translated, it gives CASSPGREGYTF.

This clonotype was counted a few times. The V gene is TRBV5-1, the J gene TRBJ2-1; 7 bases fit TRBD1. CDR1 is SGHRS and CDR2 is YFSETQ in the germline V gene. The J segment lost 0 bases and the V segment lost 0 bases, leaving 12 bases of the junction unmatched. This CDR3 region has 19 residues. The chain's CDR3 is CASSLDNHRGYSSYNEQFF. The CDR3 DNA reads TGCGCCAGCAGCTTGGATAACCACAGGGGCTATAGCTCCTACAATGAGCAGTTCTTC.

Concerning this clonotype: Since no conserved phenylalanine or tryptophan closes the CDR3, a read error is the likely cause. The genes are TRBV7-8 and TRBJ1-1, with D perhaps TRBD1 (5 bases). The CDR3 is made up of 12 amino acids. Per the germline V gene, CDR1 is SGHVS and CDR2 is FQNEAQ. With 6 bases removed from V and 6 bases from J, the gap between germline ends came to 11 bases. The CDR3 sequence is CASSPGLAEAFY. The CDR3 nucleotides read TGTGCCAGCAGTCCAGGGTTGGCTGAAGCTTTCTAT.

This clonotype was seen repeatedly, ten times or more. The V and J genes are TRBV5-1 and TRBJ2-5, with D possibly matching TRBD2 (6 bases). The CDR3 has 14 amino acids. Trimming took off 4 bases at V and 1 base at J, with 11 bases between the two ends. Germline assignment: CDR1 SGHRS and CDR2 YFSETQ. The chain's CDR3 is CASSPTSFQETQYF. The CDR3 coding sequence is TGCGCCAGCAGCCCTACTAGCTTCCAAGAGACCCAGTACTTC.

To note about this clonotype: The junction shows a germline mismatch at one end, possibly a read error. The V gene is TRBV18, the J gene TRBJ2-2; 10 bases line up with TRBD1. This CDR3 contains 18 residues. Germline V gene lookup returns CDR1 KGHSH and CDR2 LQKENI. The CDR3 spells CASSPPDRGYTNTGKLFF. The CDR3 bases are TGTGCCAGCTCACCACCGGACAGGGGGTATACGAACACCGGGAAGCTGTTTTTT.

The chain has TRBV6-2 or TRBV6-3 and TRBJ2-1; 7 bases match TRBD2. CDR3 size: 14 residues. Germline trimming cut 8 bases from V and 1 base from J; bases unmatched to any gene: 5. The germline gives CDR1 MNHEY, CDR2 SVGEGT. The CDR3 loop is CASYGGGSYNEQFF. CDR3 nucleotides: TGTGCCAGCTACGGCGGGGGTTCCTACAATGAGCAGTTCTTC.

V and J are TRBV7-9 and TRBJ2-2, with a weak D call TRBD2 (7 bases). Trimming took off 2 bases at V and 5 bases at J, with 12 bases between the two ends. The germline CDR1 and CDR2 sequences are SEHNR and FQNEAQ (reference sequence). The CDR3 spans 15 residues. CDR3 DNA: TGTGCCAGCAGCTTACGGGGGGCTTGGACCGGGGAGCTGTTTTTT. Translated: CASSLRGAWTGELFF.

This clonotype was seen ten or more times. The V gene is TRBV6-5, the J gene TRBJ1-1; D not certain. CDR3 length equals 13 residues. With 6 bases removed from V and 0 bases from J, the gap between germline ends came to 8 bases. CDR1 and CDR2 (germline): MNHEY, SVGAGI. DNA of the CDR3: TGTGCCAGCAGCCCCGAGATGAACACTGAAGCTTTCTTT. This codes for CASSPEMNTEAFF.

The chain links TRBV10-3 to TRBJ1-1, with no clear D. This CDR3 comprises 12 residues. CDR1 is ENHRY, CDR2 SYGVKD, per germline. Trimming left V 3 bases short and J 9 bases short, with 11 bases between. The CDR3 DNA follows: TGTGCCATCAGTGACCGACAAACCCAAGCTTTCTTT. Protein: CAISDRQTQAFF.

In its sample, this clonotype was seen a few times. The chain employs TRBV6-1 and TRBJ1-2, with 8 nucleotides matching TRBD1. Germline-derived CDR1 and CDR2 are MNHNS and SASEGT. Trimming at V came to 5 bases and at J to 3 bases, leaving 8 bases not matched to a gene. The CDR3 consists of 15 residues. The CDR3, as DNA: TGTGCCAGCAGTAGCGGACAGGGTAGAGACTATGGCTACACCTTC. This translates into CASSSGQGRDYGYTF.

This clonotype was detected only once. A much larger clonotype is one base distant, so this may be a read error. V gene TRBV7-8 combines with J gene TRBJ2-3, with 11 bases that match TRBD2. The germline gives CDR1 SGHVS, CDR2 FQNEAQ. The J segment lost 3 bases and the V segment lost 8 bases, leaving 16 bases of the junction unmatched. This CDR3 spans 18 amino acids. In DNA form, the CDR3 reads TGTGCCAGCTTCGAGCTATCGGTGGGACTAGCGGATACAGATACGCAGTATTTT. This codes for CASFELSVGLADTDTQYF.

This clonotype was found a few times. The chain is built from TRBV7-9 and TRBJ1-4; D call uncertain. Trimming cost V 5 bases and J 3 bases, with 10 bases left between them. Germline CDR1 is SEHNR and CDR2 is FQNEAQ (reference sequence). The CDR3 loop spans 14 amino acids. CDR3 amino acids: CASSRDSANEKLFF. CDR3 nucleotide sequence: TGTGCCAGCAGCCGGGATTCGGCTAATGAAAAACTGTTTTTT.

The chain is built from TRBV28 and TRBJ2-3, with D uncertain. The CDR3 runs to 13 residues. Germline V CDR1 and CDR2: MDHEN, SYDVKM. Trimming shortened V by 7 bases and J by 4 bases, and 12 bases separated the two germline ends. The CDR3 here is CASTPQVSDTQYF. In nucleotides, the CDR3 is TGTGCCAGCACCCCACAAGTGTCAGATACGCAGTATTTT.